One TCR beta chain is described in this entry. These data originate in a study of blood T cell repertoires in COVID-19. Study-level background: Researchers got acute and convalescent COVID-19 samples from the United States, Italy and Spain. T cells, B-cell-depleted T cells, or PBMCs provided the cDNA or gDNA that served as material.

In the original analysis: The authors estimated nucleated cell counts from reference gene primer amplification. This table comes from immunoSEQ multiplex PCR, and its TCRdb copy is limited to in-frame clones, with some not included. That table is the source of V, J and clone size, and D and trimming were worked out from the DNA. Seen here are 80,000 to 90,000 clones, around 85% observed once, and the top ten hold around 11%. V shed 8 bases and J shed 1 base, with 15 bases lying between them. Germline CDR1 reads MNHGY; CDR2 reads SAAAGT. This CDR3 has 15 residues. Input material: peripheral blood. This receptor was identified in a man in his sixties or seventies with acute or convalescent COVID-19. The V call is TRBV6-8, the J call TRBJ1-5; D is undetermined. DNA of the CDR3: TGTGCCAGCTCATCAGGCCCGGCCAGCAATCAGCCCCAGCATTTT. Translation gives CASSSGPASNQPQHF.